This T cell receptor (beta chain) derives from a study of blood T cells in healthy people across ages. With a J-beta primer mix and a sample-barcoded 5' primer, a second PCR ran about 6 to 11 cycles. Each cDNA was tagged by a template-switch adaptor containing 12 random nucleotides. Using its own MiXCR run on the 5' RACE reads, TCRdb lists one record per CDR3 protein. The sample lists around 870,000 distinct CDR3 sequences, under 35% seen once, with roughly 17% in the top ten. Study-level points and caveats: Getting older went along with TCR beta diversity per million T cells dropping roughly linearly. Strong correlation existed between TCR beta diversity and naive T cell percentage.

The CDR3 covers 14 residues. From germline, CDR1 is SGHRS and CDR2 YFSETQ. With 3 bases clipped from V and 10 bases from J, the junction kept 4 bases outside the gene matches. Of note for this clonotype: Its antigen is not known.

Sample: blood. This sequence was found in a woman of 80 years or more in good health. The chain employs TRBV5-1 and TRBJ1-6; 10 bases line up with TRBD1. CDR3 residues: CASSSWTGGSPLHF. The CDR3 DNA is TGCGCCAGCAGCTCCTGGACAGGGGGATCACCCCTCCACTTT.